The clone carrying this T cell receptor (beta chain) was seen a handful of times. Method: immunoSEQ multiplex PCR; TCRdb's copy keeps in-frame clones and lacks some. The table records tens of thousands of clones, about half of them present only once. The entry originates in a study of cytotoxic CD8 clonotypes in ibrutinib-treated CLL. The germline CDR1 and CDR2 sequences are MDHEN and SYDVKM. Trimming pared 2 bases from V and 1 base from J, leaving 6 bases between. The CDR3 has 14 residues. The chain is built from TRBV28 and TRBJ1-5; D is ambiguous. The sample was PBMCs, taken after 12 months of ibrutinib treatment. The sequence was obtained from a human donor with chronic lymphocytic leukemia. The CDR3 loop reads CASSLRQSNQPQHF. DNA of the CDR3: TGTGCCAGCAGTTTAAGGCAGAGCAATCAGCCCCAGCATTTT.